This T cell receptor beta chain was recorded in a study of T cell responses to AZD1222 COVID-19 vaccine. CDR3 length: 13 residues. V shed 6 bases and J 4 bases; nucleotides not matched to a gene: 3. CDR1 and CDR2 (germline): SGHTA, FQGNSA. TCRdb's copy holds only in-frame clones and misses some; the assay was immunoSEQ multiplex PCR. The sample records about 140,000 clones, roughly nine tenths being singletons. The chain employs TRBV7-2 and TRBJ1-5; 7 positions agree with TRBD1. The clonotype comes from an adult in good health. The sample was peripheral blood, taken on day 0 of AZD1222 vaccination. The CDR3 nucleotides read TGTGCCAGCAGTGGACAGGTTAATCAGCCCCAGCATTTT. Translated: CASSGQVNQPQHF.